This T cell receptor (beta chain) emerged from a study of breast tumors, draining lymph nodes, adjacent tissues. Study conclusions and caveats: The data were judged consistent with most tumor T cells coming from lymph node and expanding in tumor. Tumor and nontumor repertoires were significantly more similar in luminal-like than in basal-like breast cancer. Tumors had less TCR diversity than lymph nodes, more than nontumor tissue. Tumor T cell lymph node origin was a supported hypothesis, not proven.

TCRdb ran MiXCR on the multiplex PCR reads and lists one entry per CDR3 protein. The sample holds around 14,000 distinct CDR3 sequences; around 52% are singletons and the top ten take over 30%. Details on this clonotype: The target antigen is unknown.

V was clipped by 5 bases and J by 6 bases; unmatched bases: 11. This CDR3 comprises 16 residues. CDR1 is MNHNY and CDR2 is SVGAGI in the germline V gene (reference sequence). The receptor comes from a female donor with breast cancer. Some clones in this sample may be carry-over from other donors' samples. V is TRBV6-6 and J is TRBJ2-7; 12 bases are shared with TRBD2. What was sequenced was tumor-adjacent breast tissue. CDR3 in amino acids: CASSGKFGLAGREQYF. CDR3 DNA: TGTGCCAGCAGTGGAAAGTTCGGACTAGCGGGACGCGAGCAGTACTTC.